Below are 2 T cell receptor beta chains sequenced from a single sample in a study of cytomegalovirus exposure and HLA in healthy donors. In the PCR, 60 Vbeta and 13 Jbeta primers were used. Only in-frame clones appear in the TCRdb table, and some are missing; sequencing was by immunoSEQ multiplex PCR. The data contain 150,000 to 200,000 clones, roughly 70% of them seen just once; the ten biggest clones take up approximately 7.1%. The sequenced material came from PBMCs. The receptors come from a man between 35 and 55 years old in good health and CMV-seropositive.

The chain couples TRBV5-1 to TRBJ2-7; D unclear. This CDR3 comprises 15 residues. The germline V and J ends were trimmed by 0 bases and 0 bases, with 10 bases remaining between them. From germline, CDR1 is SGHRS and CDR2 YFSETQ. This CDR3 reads CASSLVQRSSYEQYF. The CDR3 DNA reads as TGCGCCAGCAGCTTGGTCCAGAGGAGCTCCTACGAGCAGTACTTC. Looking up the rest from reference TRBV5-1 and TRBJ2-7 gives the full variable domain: KAGVTQTPRYLIKTRGQQVTLSCSPISGHRSVSWYQQTPGQGLQFLFEYFSETQRNKGNFPGRFSGRQFSNSRSEMNVSTLELGDSALYLCASSLVQRSSYEQYFGPGTRLTVT.

CDR3 DNA: TGTGCCAGCTGTCCGGGACAGTTCTATGGCTACACCTTC. Its translation: CASCPGQFYGYTF. The rearrangement joins TRBV19 to TRBJ1-2, with TRBD1 matching 7 bases. CDR1 is LNHDA and CDR2 is SQIVND in the germline V gene (reference sequence). J gave up 4 bases and V 9 bases, and 8 bases lay outside the gene matches. This CDR3 contains 13 residues.